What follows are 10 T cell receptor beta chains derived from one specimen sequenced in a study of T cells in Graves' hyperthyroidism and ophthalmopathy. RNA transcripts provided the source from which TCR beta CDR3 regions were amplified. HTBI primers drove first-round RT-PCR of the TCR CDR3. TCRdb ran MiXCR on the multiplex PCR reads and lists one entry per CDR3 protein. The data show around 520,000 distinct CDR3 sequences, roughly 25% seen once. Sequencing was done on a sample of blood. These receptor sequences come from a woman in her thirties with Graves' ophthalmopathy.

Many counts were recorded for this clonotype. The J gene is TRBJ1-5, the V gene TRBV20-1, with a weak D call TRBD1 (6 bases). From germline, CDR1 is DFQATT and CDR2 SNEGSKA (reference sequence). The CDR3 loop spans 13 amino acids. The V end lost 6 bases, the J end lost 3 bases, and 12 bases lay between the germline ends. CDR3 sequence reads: CSAPDRINQPQHF. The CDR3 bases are TGCAGTGCCCCCGACAGGATCAATCAGCCCCAGCATTTT.

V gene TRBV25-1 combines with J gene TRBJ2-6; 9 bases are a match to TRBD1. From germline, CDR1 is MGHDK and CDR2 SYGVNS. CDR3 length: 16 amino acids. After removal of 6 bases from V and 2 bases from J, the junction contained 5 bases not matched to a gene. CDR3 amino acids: CASRGTGTTGANVLTF. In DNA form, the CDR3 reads TGTGCCAGCAGGGGGACAGGGACTACTGGGGCCAACGTCCTGACTTTC. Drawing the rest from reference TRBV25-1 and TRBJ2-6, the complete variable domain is EADIYQTPRYLVIGTGKKITLECSQTMGHDKMYWYQQDPGMELHLIHYSYGVNSTEKGDLSSESTVSRIRTEHFPLTLESARPSHTSQYLCASRGTGTTGANVLTFGAGSRLTVL.

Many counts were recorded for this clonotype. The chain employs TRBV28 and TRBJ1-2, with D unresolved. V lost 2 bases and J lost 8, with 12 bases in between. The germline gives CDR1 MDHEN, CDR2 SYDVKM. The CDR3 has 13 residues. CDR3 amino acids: CASSLGWESGYTF. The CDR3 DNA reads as TGTGCCAGCAGTTTAGGGTGGGAAAGCGGCTACACCTTC.

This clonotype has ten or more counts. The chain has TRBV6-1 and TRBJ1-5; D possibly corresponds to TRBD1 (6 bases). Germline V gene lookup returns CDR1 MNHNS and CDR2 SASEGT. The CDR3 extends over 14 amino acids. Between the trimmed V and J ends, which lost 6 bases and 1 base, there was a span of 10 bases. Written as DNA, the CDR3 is TGTGCCAGCAGCACAGGGACGAGCAATCAGCCCCAGCATTTT. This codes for CASSTGTSNQPQHF.

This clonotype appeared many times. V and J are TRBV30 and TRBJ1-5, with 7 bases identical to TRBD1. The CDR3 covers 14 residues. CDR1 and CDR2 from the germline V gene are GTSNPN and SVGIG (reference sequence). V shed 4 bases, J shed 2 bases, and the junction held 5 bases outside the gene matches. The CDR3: CAWNGQAGNQPQHF. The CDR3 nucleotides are TGTGCCTGGAATGGACAGGCTGGCAATCAGCCCCAGCATTTT.

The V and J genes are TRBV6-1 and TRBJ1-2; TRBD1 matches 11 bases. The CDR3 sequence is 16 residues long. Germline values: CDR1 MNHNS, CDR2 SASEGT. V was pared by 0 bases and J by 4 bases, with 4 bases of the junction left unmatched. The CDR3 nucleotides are TGTGCCAGCAGTGAAGCCCCCGGGACAGGGGGCTATGGCTACACCTTC. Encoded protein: CASSEAPGTGGYGYTF.

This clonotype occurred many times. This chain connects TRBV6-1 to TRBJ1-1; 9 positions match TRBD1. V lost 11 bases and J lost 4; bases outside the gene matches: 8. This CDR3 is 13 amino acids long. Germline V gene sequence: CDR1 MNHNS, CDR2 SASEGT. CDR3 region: CAATTGGSTEAFF. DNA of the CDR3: TGTGCCGCCACGACAGGGGGAAGCACTGAAGCTTTCTTT.

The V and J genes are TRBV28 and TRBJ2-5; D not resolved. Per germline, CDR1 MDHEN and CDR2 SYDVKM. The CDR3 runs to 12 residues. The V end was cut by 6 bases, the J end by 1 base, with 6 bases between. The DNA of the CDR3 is TGTGCCAGCAGGGCTATCCAAGAGACCCAGTACTTC. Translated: CASRAIQETQYF.

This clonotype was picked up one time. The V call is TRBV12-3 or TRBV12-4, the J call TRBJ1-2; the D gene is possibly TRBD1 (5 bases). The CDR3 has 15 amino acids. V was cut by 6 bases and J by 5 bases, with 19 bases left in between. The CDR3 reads CASSVMLGQRYGYTF. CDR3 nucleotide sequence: TGTGCCAGCAGCGTAATGTTGGGGCAGAGATATGGCTACACCTTC.

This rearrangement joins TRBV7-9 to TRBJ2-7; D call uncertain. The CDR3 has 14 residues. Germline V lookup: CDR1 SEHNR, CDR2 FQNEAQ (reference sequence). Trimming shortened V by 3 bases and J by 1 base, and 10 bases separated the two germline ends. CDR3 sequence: CASSFPGLSYEQYF. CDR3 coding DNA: TGTGCCAGCAGCTTCCCTGGGCTATCCTACGAGCAGTACTTC. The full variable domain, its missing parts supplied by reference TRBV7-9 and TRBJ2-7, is DTGVSQNPRHKITKRGQNVTFRCDPISEHNRLYWYRQTLGQGPEFLTYFQNEAQLEKSRLLSDRFSAERPKGSFSTLEIQRTEQGDSAMYLCASSFPGLSYEQYFGPGTRLTVT.